The 12 T cell receptor beta chains presented below share a single source sample, sequenced in a study of beta chain features in type 1 diabetes. Overall study results and limits: Among patients with Type 1 diabetes, TCRB CDR3s were moderately but significantly shorter in every one of the four CD4+ subsets.

The antigens for these receptors are not known. Of the isolated RNA, all was reverse transcribed, and so the sequenced material was expressed TCRB transcripts. TCRdb keeps only in-frame clones here, not all; method: immunoSEQ multiplex PCR. The data contain roughly 700,000 clones, around 15% of them singletons. The specimen sequenced was naive CD4+ T cells from blood. Receptors were obtained from a man between 18 and 29 years old with type 1 diabetes.

The genes are TRBV6-6 and TRBJ2-7; D perhaps matches TRBD1 (5 bases). Germline V gives CDR1 MNHNY, CDR2 SVGAGI (reference sequence). The CDR3 extends over 11 amino acids. The V and J ends lost 5 bases and 5 bases respectively, with 7 bases between them. CDR3 sequence reads: CASSPRDEQYF. For the CDR3, the DNA is TGTGCCAGCAGTCCCAGGGACGAGCAGTACTTC.

This clone was recorded a few times. The V gene is TRBV28, the J gene TRBJ1-2, with D uncertain. The CDR3 has 13 residues. The germline gives CDR1 MDHEN, CDR2 SYDVKM. Trimming shortened V by 3 bases and J by 4 bases, and 9 bases separated the two germline ends. The CDR3 region is CASSFRTGYGYTF. In nucleotides, the CDR3 is TGTGCCAGCAGTTTTAGGACGGGCTATGGCTACACCTTC.

V gene TRBV5-1 combines with J gene TRBJ2-5, with a tentative D call TRBD1 (5 bases). From germline, CDR1 is SGHRS and CDR2 YFSETQ. The CDR3 length is 13 residues. Trimming shortened V by 6 bases and J by 0 bases, and 9 bases separated the two germline ends. This chain's CDR3 is CASTRGNQETQYF. As DNA, the CDR3 is TGCGCCAGCACAAGGGGAAACCAAGAGACCCAGTACTTC.

DNA for the CDR3: TGTGCCACCAGCTTGTACCTGGGGACCCTCTTGAGTGAAGCTTTCTTT. It encodes CATSLYLGTLLSEAFF. The chain recombines TRBV15 with TRBJ1-1; maybe TRBD1 (5 bases). There are 16 residues in the CDR3. The germline CDR1 and CDR2 sequences are LNHNV and YYDKDF (reference sequence). The germline V and J ends were trimmed by 5 bases and 7 bases, with 23 bases remaining between them.

The chain employs TRBV30 and TRBJ1-6; TRBD1 aligns across 10 bases. This CDR3 has 15 residues. Germline V gene lookup returns CDR1 GTSNPN and CDR2 SVGIG (reference sequence). Trimming removed 2 bases from V and 8 bases from J; junction bases left unmatched: 6. Written as DNA, the CDR3 is TGTGCCTGGAGTTTGTTGGGGACAGGGGATTCACCCCTCCACTTT. Translation gives CAWSLLGTGDSPLHF. Supplemented by reference TRBV30 and TRBJ1-6, the full variable domain reads SQTIHQWPATLVQPVGSPLSLECTVEGTSNPNLYWYRQAAGRGLQLLFYSVGIGQISSEVPQNLSASRPQDRQFILSSKKLLLSDSGFYLCAWSLLGTGDSPLHFGNGTRLTVT.

This clone was detected a few times. The chain combines TRBV2 with TRBJ2-3; no firm D call. The germline CDR1 and CDR2 sequences are SNHLY and FYNNEI. CDR3 length equals 11 residues. Trimming left V 6 bases short and J 4 bases short, with 5 bases between. The CDR3 loop is CASRLADTQYF. In nucleotides, the CDR3 is TGTGCCAGCAGACTGGCAGATACGCAGTATTTT.

This chain links TRBV30 with TRBJ2-2; TRBD2 is a possible D gene (5 bases). The CDR3 has 13 residues. Germline V gene sequence: CDR1 GTSNPN, CDR2 SVGIG (reference sequence). V lost 7 bases and J lost 2, with 11 bases in between. The DNA for the CDR3 is TGTGCCTCGGAGGAAGGCAACACCGGGGAGCTGTTTTTT. This sequence encodes CASEEGNTGELFF.

The chain is built from TRBV6-5 and TRBJ1-1, with 10 bases aligning to TRBD1. Germline CDR1 and CDR2: MNHEY and SVGAGI. The CDR3 spans 14 residues. V lost 4 bases, J lost 5 bases, and 4 bases stayed unmatched. The CDR3 bases are TGTGCCAGCAGTTCCCGGACAGGGGGGACTGAAGCTTTCTTT. Residues: CASSSRTGGTEAFF.

In this sample, this clone turned up a few times. V gene TRBV10-3 combines with J gene TRBJ2-5; D is unclear. With the DNA end fitting TRBJ2-7 better, the J assignment may be wrong. This CDR3 has 13 amino acids. The germline gives CDR1 ENHRY, CDR2 SYGVKD. In nucleotides, the CDR3 is TGTGCCATCAGTGATGAGACACAGCTCGAGCAGTACTTC. Its translation is CAISDETQLEQYF.

This clone was detected a few times. The chain links TRBV11-2 to TRBJ1-4; D is undetermined. Per the germline V gene, CDR1 is SGHAT and CDR2 is FQNNGV. The CDR3 is 13 residues long. Trimming took off 2 bases at V and 8 bases at J, with 9 bases between the two ends. The DNA for the CDR3 is TGTGCCAGCAGCTTACCCGGGGTAGAAAAACTGTTTTTT. It encodes CASSLPGVEKLFF. The full variable domain, with the rest looked up from reference TRBV11-2 and TRBJ1-4, is EAGVAQSPRYKIIEKRQSVAFWCNPISGHATLYWYQQILGQGPKLLIQFQNNGVVDDSQLPKDRFSAERLKGVDSTLKIQPAKLEDSAVYLCASSLPGVEKLFFGSGTQLSVL.

The chain is built from TRBV7-9 and TRBJ2-6, with D hard to call. V was cut by 3 bases and J by 0 bases, with 9 bases left in between. Germline loops: CDR1 SEHNR, CDR2 FQNEAQ (reference sequence). This CDR3 comprises 16 residues. CDR3 protein: CASSFGLTSGANVLTF. The CDR3 bases are TGTGCCAGCAGCTTCGGGCTGACCTCTGGGGCCAACGTCCTGACTTTC. Full variable domain (rest looked up from reference TRBV7-9 and TRBJ2-6): DTGVSQNPRHKITKRGQNVTFRCDPISEHNRLYWYRQTLGQGPEFLTYFQNEAQLEKSRLLSDRFSAERPKGSFSTLEIQRTEQGDSAMYLCASSFGLTSGANVLTFGAGSRLTVL.

For this clone: This same CDR3 is encoded by further DNA sequences in the sample. V gene TRBV6-6 combines with J gene TRBJ2-3; D gene uncertain. V dropped 5 bases and J dropped 0 bases, with 3 bases sitting between them. CDR1 MNHNY and CDR2 SVGAGI come from the germline V gene (reference sequence). This CDR3 has 12 residues. The CDR3 DNA reads as TGTGCCAGCAGTCCTAGCACAGATACGCAGTATTTT. This gives the protein CASSPSTDTQYF.